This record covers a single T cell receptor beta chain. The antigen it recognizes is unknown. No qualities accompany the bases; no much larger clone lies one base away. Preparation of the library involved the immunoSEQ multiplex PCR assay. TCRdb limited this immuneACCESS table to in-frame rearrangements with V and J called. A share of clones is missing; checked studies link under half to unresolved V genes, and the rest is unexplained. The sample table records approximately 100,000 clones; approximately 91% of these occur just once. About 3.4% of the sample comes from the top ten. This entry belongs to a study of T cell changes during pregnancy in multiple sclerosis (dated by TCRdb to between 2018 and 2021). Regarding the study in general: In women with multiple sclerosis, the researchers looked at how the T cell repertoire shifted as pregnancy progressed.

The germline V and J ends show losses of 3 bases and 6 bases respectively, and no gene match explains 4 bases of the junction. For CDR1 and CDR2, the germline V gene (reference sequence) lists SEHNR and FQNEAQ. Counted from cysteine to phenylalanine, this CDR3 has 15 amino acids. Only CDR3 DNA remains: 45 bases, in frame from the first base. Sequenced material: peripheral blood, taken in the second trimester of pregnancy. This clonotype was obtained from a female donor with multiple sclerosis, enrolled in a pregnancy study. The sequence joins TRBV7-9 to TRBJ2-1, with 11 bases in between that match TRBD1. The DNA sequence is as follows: TGTGCCAGCAGCTTGGGACAGGGGGGGCCCAATGAGCAGTTCTTC. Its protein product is CASSLGQGGPNEQFF.